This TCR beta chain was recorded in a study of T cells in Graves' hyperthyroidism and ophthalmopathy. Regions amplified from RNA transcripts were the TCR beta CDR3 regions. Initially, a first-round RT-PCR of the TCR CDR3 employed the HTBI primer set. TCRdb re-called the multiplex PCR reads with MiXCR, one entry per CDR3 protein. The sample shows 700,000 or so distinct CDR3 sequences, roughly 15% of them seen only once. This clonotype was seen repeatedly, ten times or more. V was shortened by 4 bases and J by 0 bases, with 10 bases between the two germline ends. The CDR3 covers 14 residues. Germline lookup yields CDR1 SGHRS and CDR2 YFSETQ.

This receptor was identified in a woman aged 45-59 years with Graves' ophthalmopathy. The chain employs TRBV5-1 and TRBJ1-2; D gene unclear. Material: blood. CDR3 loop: CASSMGSTNYGYTF. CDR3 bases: TGCGCCAGCAGCATGGGATCTACTAACTATGGCTACACCTTC.